This T cell receptor (beta chain) was identified during a study of blood T cell repertoires in COVID-19. The wider study: Both acute and convalescent COVID-19 samples were obtained from the United States, Italy and Spain. Sources were T cells, B-cell-depleted T cells, or PBMCs; the material itself was cDNA or gDNA.

The CDR3 consists of 13 residues. Germline assignment: CDR1 LNHDA and CDR2 SQIVND (reference sequence). Trimming shortened V by 8 bases and J by 0 bases, and 8 bases separated the two germline ends. As processed by the authors: Using reference gene primer amplification, nucleated cell counts were estimated. Assay: immunoSEQ multiplex PCR; the TCRdb copy retains only in-frame clones and omits some. V and J calls and clone size come straight from that table; D and trimming were deduced from the DNA. The data show 50,000 to 65,000 clones, 76% seen once. The source of this sequence is a woman aged 45-65 years with active or convalescent COVID-19. What was sequenced was peripheral blood. V and J are TRBV19 and TRBJ1-3; D ambiguous. In DNA form, the CDR3 reads TGTGCCAGTCGGCAGCGCTCTGGAAACACCATATATTTT. This sequence encodes CASRQRSGNTIYF. Full variable domain (rest looked up from reference TRBV19 and TRBJ1-3): DGGITQSPKYLFRKEGQNVTLSCEQNLNHDAMYWYRQDPGQGLRLIYYSQIVNDFQKGDIAEGYSVSREKKESFPLTVTSAQKNPTAFYLCASRQRSGNTIYFGEGSWLTVV.